This passage covers 19 T cell receptor beta chains from one sample sequenced in a study of OX40 agonist ivuxolimab in advanced cancers. Profiling relied on immunoSEQ multiplex PCR, and the TCRdb table lists in-frame clones only, not all of them. The sample lists about 92,000 clones; more than 75% were seen once. The sequencing used CD4+ or CD8+ T cells sorted from blood, collected in a trial of the OX40 agonist ivuxolimab. Receptors were obtained from an adult with an advanced solid tumor such as melanoma, head and neck, liver or kidney cancer.

The chain carries TRBV11-2 and TRBJ2-1; 11 bases match TRBD2. V was clipped by 4 bases and J by 6 bases; unmatched bases: 5. Germline assignment: CDR1 SGHAT and CDR2 FQNNGV. The CDR3 extends over 15 amino acids. The CDR3 protein is CASSSAGTSGNEQFF. The CDR3 DNA reads TGTGCCAGCAGCTCAGCCGGGACTAGCGGCAATGAGCAGTTCTTC.

The genes are TRBV6-1 and TRBJ1-5, with D unresolved. Trimming shortened V by 3 bases and J by 4 bases, and 16 bases separated the two germline ends. Looked up from germline, CDR1 is MNHNS and CDR2 is SASEGT. The CDR3 is 16 amino acids. The CDR3 reads CASSESHGRTNQPQHF. Written as DNA, the CDR3 is TGTGCCAGCAGTGAGTCCCATGGGCGTACAAATCAGCCCCAGCATTTT.

V usage is TRBV29-1 and J usage is TRBJ2-1, with a tentative D call TRBD1 (6 bases). Germline V gene lookup returns CDR1 SQVTM and CDR2 ANQGSEA. V gave up 7 bases and J gave up 3 bases, with 10 bases separating them. The CDR3 consists of 12 residues. In DNA, the CDR3 is TGCAGCGCGACAGGCGACTACAATGAGCAGTTCTTC. It codes for CSATGDYNEQFF.

The chain recombines TRBV4-2 with TRBJ2-7, with D possibly matching TRBD2 (5 bases). Trimming stripped 0 bases from V and 4 bases from J, with 13 bases between. This CDR3 region has 15 residues. CDR1 is LGHNA, CDR2 YNFKEQ, per germline. Written as DNA, the CDR3 is TGTGCCAGCAGCCAAGATAAGAGCGGTACTTACGAGCAGTACTTC. Translated, it gives CASSQDKSGTYEQYF.

V is TRBV6-5 and J is TRBJ1-2; D unclear. This CDR3 region has 15 residues. Looked up from germline, CDR1 is MNHEY and CDR2 is SVGAGI. V was trimmed by 2 bases and J by 8 bases, leaving 18 bases between them. The CDR3 here is CASSYERAPRGGYTF. CDR3 DNA: TGTGCCAGCAGTTACGAGAGGGCCCCCCGAGGAGGCTACACCTTC.

CDR3 amino acids: CATSGGALAGVYEQFF. As DNA, the CDR3 is TGTGCCACCAGCGGTGGTGCACTAGCGGGAGTCTATGAGCAGTTCTTC. This rearrangement joins TRBV15 to TRBJ2-1, with TRBD2 matching 11 bases. The germline CDR1 and CDR2 sequences are LNHNV and YYDKDF (reference sequence). Trimming cost V 5 bases and J 8 bases; bases outside gene matches: 11. The CDR3 sequence is 16 residues long.

The chain combines TRBV6-5 with TRBJ2-7; 9 nucleotides match TRBD1. CDR1 and CDR2 from the germline V gene are MNHEY and SVGAGI. This CDR3 is built from 16 residues. J gave up 3 bases and V 2 bases, and 8 bases lay outside the gene matches. The CDR3 DNA is TGTGCCAGCAGTTACCACTCGGACAGGGGCTTCTACGAGCAGTACTTC. Protein sequence: CASSYHSDRGFYEQYF.

The J gene is TRBJ1-1, the V gene TRBV10-3; perhaps TRBD1 as D (5 bases). CDR1 and CDR2 (germline): ENHRY, SYGVKD. CDR3 length: 13 residues. Trimming took off 11 bases at V and 3 bases at J, with 16 bases between the two ends. CDR3 region: CARRGDGDTEAFF. The CDR3 DNA sequence: TGTGCCCGGCGGGGGGACGGGGACACTGAAGCTTTCTTT.

The V call is TRBV10-3, the J call TRBJ2-3, with D uncertain. This CDR3 contains 14 residues. Germline values: CDR1 ENHRY, CDR2 SYGVKD. Trimming shortened V by 2 bases and J by 1 base, and 7 bases separated the two germline ends. CDR3 coding DNA: TGTGCCATCAGTGAGGGTGTCGGCACAGATACGCAGTATTTT. This translates into CAISEGVGTDTQYF.

The chain links TRBV7-2 to TRBJ2-2; TRBD2 might be the D (6 bases). This CDR3 spans 14 amino acids. CDR1 is SGHTA and CDR2 is FQGNSA in the germline V gene. V gave up 5 bases and J gave up 7 bases, with 14 bases separating them. The CDR3 nucleotides are TGTGCCAGCAGCCTACATAGGGGAGGCGGGGAGCTGTTTTTT. Its protein is CASSLHRGGGELFF.

V and J are TRBV6-5 and TRBJ1-1; TRBD1 aligns across 7 bases. V gave up 2 bases and J gave up 6 bases; unmatched junction bases: 6. The CDR3 consists of 14 residues. The germline V gene has CDR1 MNHEY and CDR2 SVGAGI. CDR3 protein: CASSYRNRGAEAFF. CDR3 DNA sequence: TGTGCCAGCAGTTACCGCAACAGGGGCGCTGAAGCTTTCTTT.

The genes are TRBV2 and TRBJ1-6; 7 bases map to TRBD1. Per germline, CDR1 SNHLY and CDR2 FYNNEI. The CDR3 is made up of 15 amino acids. V lost 3 bases, J lost 7 bases, and 6 bases stayed unmatched. CDR3 sequence: CASSDLGQRNSPLHF. CDR3 bases: TGTGCCAGCAGTGACTTGGGACAGAGGAATTCACCCCTCCACTTT.

This rearrangement joins TRBV4-1 to TRBJ1-6; no clear D gene. Trimming cost V 4 bases and J 7 bases, with 11 bases left between them. The CDR3 length is 14 residues. Germline V gives CDR1 MGHRA, CDR2 YSYEKL. This CDR3 reads CASSPRRENSPLHF. The CDR3 coding sequence is TGCGCCAGCAGCCCCCGAAGGGAGAATTCACCCCTCCACTTT.

The chain employs TRBV30 and TRBJ2-1; 9 nucleotides match TRBD2. V lost 4 bases, J lost 7 bases, and 2 bases stayed unmatched. Looked up from germline, CDR1 is GTSNPN and CDR2 is SVGIG (reference sequence). CDR3 length: 12 residues. The CDR3 region has the DNA TGTGCCTGGACTAGCGGGAATAATGAGCAGTTCTTC. Translated, it gives CAWTSGNNEQFF.

The chain links TRBV5-6 to TRBJ2-1; TRBD2 is a possible D gene (6 bases). Germline loops: CDR1 SGHDT, CDR2 YYEEEE. The V end was cut by 1 base, the J end by 0 bases, with 14 bases between. This CDR3 is built from 17 residues. The DNA for the CDR3 is TGTGCCAGCAGCTTGCCACCTGCTAGCGTCTCCTACAATGAGCAGTTCTTC. Protein sequence: CASSLPPASVSYNEQFF.

The CDR3 loop is CASHDRERYEQYF. DNA of the CDR3: TGCGCCAGCCATGATAGGGAGAGATACGAGCAGTACTTC. The rearrangement joins TRBV5-1 to TRBJ2-7, with D perhaps matching TRBD2 (5 bases). The CDR3 runs to 13 residues. V was cut by 7 bases and J by 4 bases, with 15 bases left in between. Per germline, CDR1 SGHRS and CDR2 YFSETQ.

This chain joins TRBV19 and TRBJ2-7, with D possibly matching TRBD1 (6 bases). Germline CDR1 reads LNHDA; CDR2 reads SQIVND (reference sequence). This CDR3 contains 13 residues. The V and J ends lost 1 base and 7 bases respectively, with 11 bases between them. CDR3 in DNA: TGTGCCAGTAGTATAGTTGGAGGACAGGAGCAGTACTTC. Translated: CASSIVGGQEQYF.

J is TRBJ2-1 and V is TRBV7-2, with 10 bases that match TRBD1. Germline CDR1 SGHTA, CDR2 FQGNSA. Trimming took 4 bases from V and 8 from J; bases not matched to a gene: 8. The CDR3 totals 15 residues. CDR3 sequence reads: CASSSTGTGVDEQFF. The CDR3 DNA reads TGTGCCAGCAGCTCCACCGGGACAGGGGTCGATGAGCAGTTCTTC.

This chain's CDR3 is CASSPGRWGANNEQFF. DNA of the CDR3: TGTGCCAGCAGCCCCGGACGGTGGGGGGCCAACAATGAGCAGTTCTTC. V gene TRBV11-3 combines with J gene TRBJ2-1; either TRBD1 or TRBD2 may fit D (6 bases each). The CDR3 contains 16 residues. V gave up 5 bases and J gave up 5 bases, with 19 bases separating them. CDR1 and CDR2 (germline): SGHNT, YENEEA.